These 26 T cell receptor beta chains were sequenced from one sample in a study of regulatory T cells in long-lasting Graves disease. Sample time point: newly diagnosed GD, antithyroid drugs for less than 3 months. The TCR library was made from RNA that had been extracted from PBMCs in TRIzol. Arm-PCR with iRepertoire HTBI primers amplified the CDR3 regions for these TCR beta libraries. TCRdb independently ran MiXCR on the multiplex PCR reads; one entry per CDR3 protein. The data hold some 250,000 distinct CDR3 sequences, with about 20% observed a single time. These data are also associated with another study on T cells in Graves' hyperthyroidism and ophthalmopathy.

This specimen was peripheral blood mononuclear cells (PBMCs), taken at new diagnosis, from a patient treated with antithyroid drugs. All receptors come from a young woman with Graves disease.

In this sample, this clonotype turned up many times. V and J are TRBV6-1 and TRBJ2-1; no definite D call. From germline, CDR1 is MNHNS and CDR2 SASEGT. CDR3 length equals 13 residues. Trimming left V 8 bases short and J 1 base short, with 9 bases between. Here the CDR3 DNA reads TGTGCCAGCTCGTCTATGTCCTACAATGAGCAGTTCTTC. Protein sequence: CASSSMSYNEQFF.

The chain combines TRBV14 with TRBJ1-2, with a weak D call TRBD1 (6 bases). The germline V gene has CDR1 SGHDN and CDR2 FVKESK. V was shortened by 3 bases and J by 6 bases, with 11 bases between the two germline ends. The CDR3 contains 13 residues. The CDR3 loop reads CASSHRGRDGYTF. DNA for the CDR3: TGTGCCAGCAGCCATAGGGGGAGGGATGGCTACACCTTC.

This clonotype was seen many times. The chain combines TRBV18 with TRBJ1-5; 7 bases align to TRBD1. V lost 2 bases, J lost 0 bases, and 1 base stayed unmatched. The germline V gene has CDR1 KGHSH and CDR2 LQKENI. The CDR3 has 15 amino acids. CDR3 sequence (DNA): TGTGCCAGCTCACCAACAGGGGATAGCAATCAGCCCCAGCATTTT. Encoded protein: CASSPTGDSNQPQHF.

On this clonotype: A much larger clone is a single base away; this may be a read error. This chain links TRBV28 with TRBJ1-2, with a weak D call TRBD1 (5 bases). The CDR3 has 11 residues. V was clipped by 3 bases and J by 9 bases, with 8 bases between them. Germline V gene lookup returns CDR1 MDHEN and CDR2 SYDVKM. CDR3 sequence reads: CASSFRGSYTF. The CDR3 DNA sequence: TGTGCCAGCAGTTTTCGGGGCAGCTACACCTTC.

V usage is TRBV6-5 and J usage is TRBJ1-3; TRBD1 might be the D (5 bases). The CDR3 covers 14 residues. Trimming stripped 6 bases from V and 1 base from J, with 10 bases between. The germline CDR1 and CDR2 sequences are MNHEY and SVGAGI. The CDR3 is CASSRGPSGNTIYF. CDR3 sequence (DNA): TGTGCCAGCAGCCGGGGACCTTCTGGAAACACCATATATTTT.

At least ten counts were recorded for this clonotype. The chain links TRBV7-2 to TRBJ2-7, with D tentatively TRBD1 or TRBD2 (5 bases each). V dropped 4 bases and J dropped 5 bases, with 9 bases sitting between them. CDR1 and CDR2 from the germline V gene are SGHTA and FQGNSA. The CDR3 has 12 amino acids. The CDR3 DNA follows: TGTGCCAGCAGCTGGGGACGAAACGAGCAGTACTTC. Protein sequence: CASSWGRNEQYF.

As concerns this clonotype: Being one base from a much bigger clone, this may be a read error. The CDR3 does not end in the conserved phenylalanine or tryptophan, so this is likely a read error. This chain joins TRBV5-1 and TRBJ2-1; D uncertain. The germline gives CDR1 SGHRS, CDR2 YFSETQ. The germline V and J ends were trimmed by 1 base and 8 bases, with 7 bases remaining between them. This CDR3 contains 12 residues. The chain's CDR3 is CASSLFIDEQFV. The CDR3 region has the DNA TGCGCCAGCAGCTTGTTCATCGATGAGCAGTTCGTC.

This clonotype was picked up many times. This chain uses TRBV6-1 with TRBJ2-7; 8 bases align to TRBD1. Losses at the gene ends were 7 bases for V and 2 bases for J; bases not matched to a gene: 7. The CDR3 is 14 amino acids. The germline gives CDR1 MNHNS, CDR2 SASEGT. The CDR3 DNA is TGTGCCAGCACTAAGGACAGGGTCACCTACGAGCAGTACTTC. Amino acid sequence: CASTKDRVTYEQYF.

This clonotype was detected many times. V usage is TRBV9 and J usage is TRBJ2-7; D may be TRBD2 (6 bases). This CDR3 has 14 amino acids. The V end was cut by 0 bases, the J end by 1 base, with 8 bases between. Per germline, CDR1 SGDLS and CDR2 YYNGEE. The CDR3 coding sequence is TGTGCCAGCAGCGTAGGCGGGGATTCCTACGAGCAGTACTTC. It translates to CASSVGGDSYEQYF.

This clonotype was detected ten times or more. The genes are TRBV5-4 and TRBJ1-5; D gene ambiguous. Germline CDR1 reads SGHNT; CDR2 reads YYREEE (reference sequence). CDR3 length equals 14 residues. Between the trimmed V and J ends, which lost 2 bases and 7 bases, there was a span of 13 bases. CDR3 DNA sequence: TGTGCCAGCAGCTTAACTGGGTCCGAACAGCCCCAGCATTTT. This codes for CASSLTGSEQPQHF.

Remarks on this clonotype: This likely reflects a read error, since a far larger clone is one base away. The rearrangement joins TRBV12-3 or TRBV12-4 to TRBJ2-7; 9 nucleotides match TRBD1. This CDR3 has 15 residues. The trim removed 5 bases at V and 7 bases at J, leaving 12 bases unmatched. CDR3 sequence: CASSTRDRVVNEQYF. The CDR3 bases are TGTGCCAGCAGTACGCGGGACAGGGTAGTAAATGAGCAGTACTTC.

This clonotype was counted ten times or more. J is TRBJ2-5 and V is TRBV5-1; D is possibly TRBD1 (6 bases). The CDR3 loop spans 13 amino acids. V was pared by 4 bases and J by 2 bases, with 9 bases between. The germline V gene encodes CDR1 SGHRS and CDR2 YFSETQ. As DNA, the CDR3 is TGCGCCAGCAGCGTACAGGGACAAGAGACCCAGTACTTC. This codes for CASSVQGQETQYF.

This clonotype was detected ten times or more. In nucleotides, the CDR3 is TGCAGTGCCCAGGGAAGCGCCGGGACGGCTACTTACGAGCAGTACTTC. Translating it yields CSAQGSAGTATYEQYF. The V gene is TRBV20-1, the J gene TRBJ2-7; D tentatively fits TRBD1 or TRBD2 (5 bases each). The CDR3 has 16 residues. Trimming removed 6 bases from V and 4 bases from J, with 25 bases in between. CDR1 and CDR2 (germline): DFQATT, SNEGSKA (reference sequence).

The J gene is TRBJ2-1, the V gene TRBV27, with 14 bases that match TRBD2. This CDR3 spans 18 amino acids. CDR1 and CDR2 (germline): MNHEY, SMNVEV (reference sequence). With V trimmed by 3 bases and J by 3 bases, 7 bases remained unmatched. CDR3 loop: CASSFPTSGGASYNEQFF. In DNA form, the CDR3 reads TGTGCCAGCAGTTTTCCGACTAGCGGGGGGGCCAGCTACAATGAGCAGTTCTTC.

This clonotype was observed a few times. One base away lies a much larger clone, so this may be a sequencing read error. V is TRBV7-6 and J is TRBJ1-5; D perhaps matches TRBD1 (6 bases). Germline V CDR1 and CDR2: SGHVS, FNYEAQ. CDR3 size: 14 residues. Deletions cut 5 bases from V and 7 bases from J, with 15 bases between. The CDR3: CASSLQGSGQPQHF. The CDR3 region has the DNA TGTGCCAGCAGCCTTCAGGGGTCGGGGCAGCCCCAGCATTTT.

This clonotype was seen ten or more times. CDR3 residues: CASSQVSIGSTGELFF. The DNA for the CDR3 is TGTGCCAGCAGCCAAGTATCCATAGGGAGCACCGGGGAGCTGTTTTTT. The chain has TRBV3-1 and TRBJ2-2; D possibly corresponds to TRBD2 (5 bases). Trimming stripped 1 base from V and 4 bases from J, with 13 bases between. Germline CDR1 is LGHDT and CDR2 is YNNKEL (reference sequence). There are 16 residues in the CDR3.

On this clonotype: Given a much more abundant clone one base away, this may be a read error. The chain joins TRBV6-2 or TRBV6-3 to TRBJ2-1; TRBD1 matches at 12 bases. From germline, CDR1 is MNHEY and CDR2 SVGEGT. CDR3 length: 15 amino acids. The CDR3 nucleotides read TGTGCCAGCAGACCGGGGACAGGGGGCCGGAATGGGCAGTTCTTC. This codes for CASRPGTGGRNGQFF.

In regard to this clonotype: It differs at one base from a far larger clone, so likely a read error. The chain uses TRBV11-1 and TRBJ2-5; 7 bases line up with TRBD1. TRBJ2-1 explains the end of the DNA better; the J call may be wrong. The CDR3 consists of 14 residues. Germline V CDR1 and CDR2: SGHAT, FQDESV (reference sequence). The CDR3 here is CASSLTGIFGEQFF. In DNA, the CDR3 is TGTGCCAGCAGCTTGACAGGGATCTTTGGCGAGCAGTTCTTC.

This clonotype was detected ten times or more. The chain has TRBV3-1 and TRBJ1-2; TRBD1 agrees at 9 bases. The junction had 11 bases not matched to a gene; V was cut back by 6 bases and J by 6 bases. The CDR3 length is 15 residues. Germline V gene data show CDR1 as LGHDT and CDR2 as YNNKEL (reference sequence). The CDR3 DNA sequence: TGTGCCAGCAGTCTGTCCGGGACAGGGTGGCATGGCTACACCTTC. This translates into CASSLSGTGWHGYTF.

This clonotype was found a few times. The rearrangement links TRBV4-2 to TRBJ2-3; tentative D call: TRBD1 (6 bases). V was pared by 4 bases and J by 5 bases, with 19 bases between. The CDR3 covers 16 residues. CDR1 and CDR2 (germline): LGHNA, YNFKEQ. The CDR3 region is CASSPIVNRDRDTQYF. The DNA of the CDR3 is TGTGCCAGCAGCCCAATAGTAAACAGGGATAGAGATACGCAGTATTTT.

This clonotype appeared many times. V usage is TRBV27 and J usage is TRBJ1-6, with D perhaps TRBD1 (6 bases). The CDR3 length is 14 residues. Germline-derived CDR1 and CDR2 are MNHEY and SMNVEV (reference sequence). The V end lost 7 bases, the J end lost 8 bases, and 15 bases lay between the germline ends. The CDR3 DNA is TGTGCCAGCACTCTGGGGGGGCATGATTCACCCCTCCACTTT. Its translation is CASTLGGHDSPLHF.

This clonotype appeared many times. This sequence joins TRBV20-1 and TRBJ1-6; D is unclear. From germline, CDR1 is DFQATT and CDR2 SNEGSKA (reference sequence). The CDR3 is 13 amino acids. V lost 8 bases, J lost 6 bases, and 14 bases lay in between. The DNA of the CDR3 is TGCAGTACCCAGGAGGGTACTAATTCACCCCTCCACTTT. Residues: CSTQEGTNSPLHF.

This clonotype occurred many times. The CDR3 coding sequence is TGTGCCAGCAGCGTAGCCCAGGGCGGAGAAAAACTGTTTTTT. Protein: CASSVAQGGEKLFF. The chain uses TRBV9 and TRBJ1-4; D is perhaps TRBD1 (5 bases). There are 14 residues in the CDR3. The germline CDR1 and CDR2 sequences are SGDLS and YYNGEE. The germline V and J ends were trimmed by 0 bases and 8 bases, with 11 bases remaining between them.

Many counts were recorded for this clonotype. The V gene is TRBV18, the J gene TRBJ2-3; weak D call: TRBD2 (6 bases). The germline gives CDR1 KGHSH, CDR2 LQKENI. Trimming pared 0 bases from V and 3 bases from J, leaving 10 bases between. CDR3 size: 15 residues. CDR3 in amino acids: CASSPPVGGTDTQYF. CDR3 nucleotides: TGTGCCAGCTCACCACCGGTCGGGGGAACAGATACGCAGTATTTT.

In its sample, this clonotype was seen many times. The chain joins TRBV6-1 to TRBJ2-7; tentatively, D is TRBD1 or TRBD2 (5 bases each). Germline CDR1 is MNHNS and CDR2 is SASEGT. CDR3 length equals 14 residues. With 6 bases removed from V and 0 bases from J, the gap between germline ends came to 12 bases. The CDR3 DNA reads TGTGCCAGCAGACTTGCGAGGGGCTCCTACGAGCAGTACTTC. Its protein product is CASRLARGSYEQYF.

This clonotype was detected ten times or more. CDR3 loop: CAISENGMEYNSPLHF. The CDR3 DNA reads TGTGCCATCAGTGAAAATGGTATGGAGTATAATTCACCCCTCCACTTT. J is TRBJ1-6 and V is TRBV10-3; no definite D call. The CDR3 length is 16 residues. Germline V gene sequence: CDR1 ENHRY, CDR2 SYGVKD. Trimming shortened V by 3 bases and J by 4 bases, and 13 bases separated the two germline ends.